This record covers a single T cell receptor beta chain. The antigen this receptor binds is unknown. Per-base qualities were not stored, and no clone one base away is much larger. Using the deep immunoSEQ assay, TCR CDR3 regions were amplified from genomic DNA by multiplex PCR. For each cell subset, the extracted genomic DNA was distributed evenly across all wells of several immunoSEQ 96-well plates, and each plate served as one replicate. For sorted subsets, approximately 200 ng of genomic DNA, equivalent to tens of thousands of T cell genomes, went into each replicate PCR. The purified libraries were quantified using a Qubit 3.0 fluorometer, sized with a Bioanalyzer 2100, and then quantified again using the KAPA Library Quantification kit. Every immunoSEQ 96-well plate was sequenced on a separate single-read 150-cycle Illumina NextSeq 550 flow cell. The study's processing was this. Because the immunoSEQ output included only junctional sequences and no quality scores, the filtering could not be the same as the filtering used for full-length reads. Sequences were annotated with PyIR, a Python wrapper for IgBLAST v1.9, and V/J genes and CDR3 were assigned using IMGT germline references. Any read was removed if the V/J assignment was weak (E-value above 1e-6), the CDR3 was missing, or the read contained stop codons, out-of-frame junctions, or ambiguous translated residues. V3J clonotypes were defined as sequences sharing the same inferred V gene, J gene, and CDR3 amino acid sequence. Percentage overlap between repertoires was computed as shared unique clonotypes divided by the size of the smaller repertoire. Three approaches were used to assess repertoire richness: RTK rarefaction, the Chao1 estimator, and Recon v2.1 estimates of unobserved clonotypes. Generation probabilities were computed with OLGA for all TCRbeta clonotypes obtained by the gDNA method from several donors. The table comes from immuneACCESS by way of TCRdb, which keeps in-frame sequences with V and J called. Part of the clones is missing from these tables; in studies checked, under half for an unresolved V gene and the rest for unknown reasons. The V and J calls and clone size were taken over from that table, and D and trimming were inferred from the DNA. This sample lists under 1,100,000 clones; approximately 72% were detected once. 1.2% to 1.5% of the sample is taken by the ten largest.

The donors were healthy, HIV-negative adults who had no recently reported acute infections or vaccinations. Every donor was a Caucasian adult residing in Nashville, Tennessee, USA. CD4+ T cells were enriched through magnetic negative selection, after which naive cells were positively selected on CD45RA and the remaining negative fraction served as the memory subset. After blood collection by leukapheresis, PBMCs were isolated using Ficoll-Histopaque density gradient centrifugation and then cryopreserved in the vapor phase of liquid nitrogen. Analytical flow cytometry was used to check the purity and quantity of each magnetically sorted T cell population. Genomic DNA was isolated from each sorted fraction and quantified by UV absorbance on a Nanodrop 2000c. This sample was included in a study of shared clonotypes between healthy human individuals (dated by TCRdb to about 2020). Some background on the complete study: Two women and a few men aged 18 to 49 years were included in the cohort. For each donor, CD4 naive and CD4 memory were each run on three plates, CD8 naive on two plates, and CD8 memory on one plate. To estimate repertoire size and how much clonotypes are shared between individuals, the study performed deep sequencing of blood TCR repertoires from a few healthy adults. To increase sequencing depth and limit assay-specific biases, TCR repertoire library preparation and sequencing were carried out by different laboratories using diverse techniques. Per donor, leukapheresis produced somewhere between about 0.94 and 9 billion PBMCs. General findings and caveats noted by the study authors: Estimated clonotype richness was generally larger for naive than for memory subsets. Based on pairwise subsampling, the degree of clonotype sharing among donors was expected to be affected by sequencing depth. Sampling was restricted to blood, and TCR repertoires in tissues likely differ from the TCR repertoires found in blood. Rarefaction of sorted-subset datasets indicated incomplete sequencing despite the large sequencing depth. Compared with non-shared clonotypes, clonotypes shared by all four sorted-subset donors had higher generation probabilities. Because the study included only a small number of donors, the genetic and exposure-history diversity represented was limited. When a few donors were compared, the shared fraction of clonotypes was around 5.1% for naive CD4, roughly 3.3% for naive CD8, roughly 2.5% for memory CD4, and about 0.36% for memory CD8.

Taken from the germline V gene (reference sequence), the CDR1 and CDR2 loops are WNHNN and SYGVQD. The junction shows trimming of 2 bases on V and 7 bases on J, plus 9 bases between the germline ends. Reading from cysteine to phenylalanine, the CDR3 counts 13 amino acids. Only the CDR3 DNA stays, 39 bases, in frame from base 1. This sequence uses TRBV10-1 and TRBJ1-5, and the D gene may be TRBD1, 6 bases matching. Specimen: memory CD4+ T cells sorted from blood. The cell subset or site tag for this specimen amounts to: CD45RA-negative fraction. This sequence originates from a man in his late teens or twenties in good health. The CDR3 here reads CASSEGDRQPQHF. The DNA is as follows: TGCGCCAGCAGTGAGGGAGACAGGCAGCCCCAGCATTTT.